A single T cell receptor beta chain is shown here with its context. Specified treatment: randomized to nivolumab then ipilimumab (arm A) or the reverse (arm B). The record originates from a study of sequential checkpoint blockade in melanoma. Some clones are missing from TCRdb's copy, which holds only in-frame ones; the method was immunoSEQ multiplex PCR. This sample has 25,000 to 35,000 clones, with roughly 91% found just once. This CDR3 has 16 residues. Germline V lookup: CDR1 MDHEN, CDR2 SYDVKM. Deletions cut 6 bases from V and 4 bases from J, with 16 bases between. This chain joins TRBV28 and TRBJ1-6; no clear D gene. The sequencing used CD8+ T cells sorted from blood (inferred from file names), collected from a patient given nivolumab and ipilimumab in sequence. This TCR came from a human donor with melanoma. The CDR3 reads CASRPVEDVYNSPLHF. In DNA form, the CDR3 reads TGTGCCAGCAGACCCGTTGAGGATGTGTATAATTCACCCCTCCACTTT.